These T cell receptor beta chains were read from a single sample in a study of T cell responses to AZD1222 COVID-19 vaccine. Generated by immunoSEQ multiplex PCR, the TCRdb table keeps only in-frame clones and is missing some. There are around 62,000 clones in the sample; 70% to 90% occur only once, and approximately 5% lies in the top ten. This sample comprised peripheral blood, obtained on day 0 of AZD1222 vaccination. Receptors were obtained from an adult in good health. CDR3s include the opening cysteine and the closing phenylalanine or tryptophan. A D gene is named only where the DNA matches it firmly. A clone size is listed for some rows: how often the clone was seen (once, few, many), or a class if it is expanded.

j_gene	d_gene	v_gene	abundance	CDR3nt	CDR3aa
TRBJ2-3	TRBD2	TRBV7-2	-	TGTGCCAGCAGTATCCTAGCGGGGGGAGATACGCAGTATTTT	CASSILAGGDTQYF
TRBJ2-1	-	TRBV12-2	-	TGTGCAAGTCGCTTAGAGCTGGTCCCCGGCGATGAGCAGTTCTTC	CASRLELVPGDEQFF
TRBJ2-2	TRBD2	TRBV5-6	-	TGTGCCAGCAACCGGGGGGTTCCCACCGGGGAGCTGTTTTTT	CASNRGVPTGELFF
TRBJ1-1	-	TRBV6-5	-	TGTGCCAGCGGGGACTCGACAGGGAACACTGAAGCTTTCTTT	CASGDSTGNTEAFF
TRBJ2-5	TRBD1	TRBV2	-	TGTGCCAGCAGAGGGGGCAGGTCGGAGACCCAGTACTTC	CASRGGRSETQYF
TRBJ2-2	-	TRBV7-3	few	TGTGCCAGCAGCCCGAGGGGGTCACTACCAGCGAACACCGGGGAGCTGTTTTTT	CASSPRGSLPANTGELFF
TRBJ1-5	-	TRBV4-1	-	TGCGCCAGCAGCCCACAGGAGAATAGCAATCAGCCCCAGCATTTT	CASSPQENSNQPQHF
TRBJ2-3	TRBD2	TRBV4-1	-	TGCGCCAGCAGCCACTTTAGCGGGAGCACAGATACGCAGTATTTT	CASSHFSGSTDTQYF
TRBJ1-2	-	TRBV19	-	TGTGCCAGTACCTCCTTGGGAGGCTTATATGGCTACACCTTC	CASTSLGGLYGYTF
TRBJ1-5	-	TRBV7-9	-	TGTGCCAGCAGTCTTTATGGGTGGCAGAATCAGCCCCAGCATTTT	CASSLYGWQNQPQHF
TRBJ2-1	-	TRBV5-1	once	TGCGCCAGCAGCTTGAGTAGGCAGAATGAGCAGTTCTTC	CASSLSRQNEQFF
TRBJ2-2	TRBD2	TRBV7-8	-	TGTGCCAGCAGTTCCAGGGAGGGCGGGGAGCTGTTTTTT	CASSSREGGELFF
TRBJ1-6	TRBD1	TRBV6-5	-	TGTGCCAGCAGTCACCGGGACAGCAATTCACCCCTCCACTTT	CASSHRDSNSPLHF
TRBJ2-1	-	TRBV4-1	once	TGCGCCAGCAGCCAAACTCCGGGACAAAGGAATGAGCAGTTCTTC	CASSQTPGQRNEQFF
TRBJ2-2	-	TRBV12-5	-	TGTGCTAGTGGACAAAACCCAGGGGACCCCGGGGAGCTGTTTTTT	CASGQNPGDPGELFF
TRBJ1-1	-	TRBV19	-	TGTGCCAGTACCCCGACAGTGAACACTGAAGCTTTCTTT	CASTPTVNTEAFF
TRBJ1-2	-	TRBV4-1	-	TGCGCCAGCAGCCAAGAATCTCGACGGAAAATTTATGGCTACACCTTC	CASSQESRRKIYGYTF
TRBJ2-5	-	TRBV6-5	once	TGTGCCAGCAGTTCCCCCGGGGAGGCCCAGTACTTC	CASSSPGEAQYF
TRBJ1-4	TRBD1	TRBV27	-	TGTGCCAGCAGTACTAATCCGGGACAGGGGGTCGGGGTGAGTGAAAAACTGTTTTTT	CASSTNPGQGVGVSEKLFF
TRBJ1-2	TRBD1	TRBV5-1	-	TGCGCCAGCAGCTTAGGGGGCGGTTCGATCGGCTACACCTTC	CASSLGGGSIGYTF
TRBJ1-5	-	TRBV5-6	few	TGTGCCAGCAGCTCGGGCCTTCTGAGCAATCAGCCCCAGCATTTT	CASSSGLLSNQPQHF
TRBJ2-2	TRBD1	TRBV29-1	-	TGCAGCGTGAACAGGGGGACCGGGGAGCTGTTTTTT	CSVNRGTGELFF
TRBJ1-1	-	TRBV2	-	TGTGCCAGCATCAAACAGGTGGACAGCACTGAAGCTTTCTTT	CASIKQVDSTEAFF
TRBJ1-5	-	TRBV7-2	-	TGTGCCAGCAGCGTATATACAGGCAATCAGCCCCAGCATTTT	CASSVYTGNQPQHF
TRBJ1-2	-	TRBV7-9	-	TGTGCCAGCAGGAACGGGGGTAACTATGGCTACACCTTC	CASRNGGNYGYTF
TRBJ1-1	-	TRBV10-3	once	TGTGCCATCAGTGAGCCACAGGGAGTTGATACTGAAGCTTTCTTT	CAISEPQGVDTEAFF
TRBJ1-1	-	TRBV6-5	-	TGTGCCAGCATTAGACAGTTAAAGAACACTGAAGCTTTCTTT	CASIRQLKNTEAFF
TRBJ1-5	TRBD1	TRBV11-2	-	TGTGCCAGCAGCTTAGATCGGGGGCCAGGGGGAGTTTCTCAGCCCCAGCATTTT	CASSLDRGPGGVSQPQHF
TRBJ2-7	-	TRBV2	-	TGTGCCAGCGGCCCCATGGGCGGGGGCCTCTACGAGCAGTACTTC	CASGPMGGGLYEQYF
TRBJ1-2	-	TRBV7-9	-	TGTGCCAGCATCCTAGAGGTTAGGGAACTAGCTAACTATGGCTACACCTTC	CASILEVRELANYGYTF
TRBJ1-1	TRBD1	TRBV14	-	TGTGCCAGCAGCGGGGGACAGGGGAAGGGTGAAGCTTTCTTT	CASSGGQGKGEAFF
TRBJ1-6	-	TRBV20-1	-	TGCAGTGCTACTGACAGCAGGGTCGGTTCACCCCTCCACTTT	CSATDSRVGSPLHF
TRBJ2-2	TRBD2	TRBV4-1	-	TGCGCCAGCAGCCATGGACTAGCGGGGGGAGAGGGGGAGCTGTTTTTT	CASSHGLAGGEGELFF
TRBJ2-1	-	TRBV5-4	few	TGTGCCAGCAGCCAGCGGGCCGCCACCTACAATGAGCAGTTCTTC	CASSQRAATYNEQFF
TRBJ2-3	-	TRBV5-1	-	TGCGCCAGCAGCCCAGGACTCACCCACGGCACAGATACGCAGTATTTT	CASSPGLTHGTDTQYF
TRBJ2-5	-	TRBV18	-	TGTGCCAGCTCACCAGGGGTCCAAGAGACCCAGTACTTC	CASSPGVQETQYF
TRBJ1-1	-	TRBV3-1/TRBV3-2	-	TGTGCCAGCAGCCGTACGACAGTGAACACTGAAGCTTTCTTT	CASSRTTVNTEAFF
TRBJ1-5	-	TRBV19	-	TGTGCCAGTAGTAAAAGCTCCAGCAATCAGCCCCAGCATTTT	CASSKSSSNQPQHF
TRBJ1-5	-	TRBV6-4	-	TGTGCCAGCAGTGACTCACTCGAGCAGGCTGACAATCAGCCCCAGCATTTT	CASSDSLEQADNQPQHF
TRBJ2-2	TRBD1	TRBV29-1	-	TGCAGCGTTCTCCCGGGACAGGGTGGTACCGGGGAGCTGTTTTTT	CSVLPGQGGTGELFF
TRBJ2-2	TRBD1	TRBV27	-	TGTGCCAGCGAAACAGGGGGCTCCGGGGAGCTGTTTTTT	CASETGGSGELFF
TRBJ1-2	-	TRBV3-1/TRBV3-2	once	TGTGCCAGCAGCCAACATGGTAGGGGGGCCGAATATGGCTACACCTTC	CASSQHGRGAEYGYTF
TRBJ2-7	-	TRBV6-5	-	TGTGCCAGCAGTTACACGCCGGATCTCTCCGAGCAGTACTTC	CASSYTPDLSEQYF
TRBJ1-2	TRBD1	TRBV6-6	-	TGTGCCAGCAATGCGGACAGGGGTTATAGCTATGGCTACACCTTC	CASNADRGYSYGYTF
TRBJ1-4	-	TRBV2	-	TGTGCCAGCAGTTATGGGGGTGGTAATGAAAAACTGTTTTTT	CASSYGGGNEKLFF
TRBJ1-1	TRBD1	TRBV5-1	-	TGCGCCAGCAGCTTGGGGACAGGGACCACTGAAGCTTTCTTT	CASSLGTGTTEAFF
TRBJ2-3	TRBD1	TRBV4-2	once	TGTGCCAGCAGCTCCGGGACAGGACACTATGATACGCAGTATTTT	CASSSGTGHYDTQYF
TRBJ1-4	TRBD1	TRBV7-2	-	TGTGCCAGCAGCCTACAGGGGTCTAATGAAAAACTGTTTTTT	CASSLQGSNEKLFF
TRBJ1-6	-	TRBV7-3	-	TGTGCCAGCAGCTCGAACTCGGTGTCACCCCTCCACTTT	CASSSNSVSPLHF
TRBJ2-7	-	TRBV2	-	TGTGCCAGCCGGCAGGGTCTCTCTCGCGAGCAGTACTTC	CASRQGLSREQYF
TRBJ1-1	-	TRBV19	-	TGTGCCAGTAGTAGTGACAGGATGAACACTGAAGCTTTCTTT	CASSSDRMNTEAFF
TRBJ1-5	TRBD1	TRBV19	once	TGTGCCAGTACCCCGGGACAGGCCGGGGTGGAAGGTAGCAATCAGCCCCAGCATTTT	CASTPGQAGVEGSNQPQHF
TRBJ1-3	-	TRBV18	-	TGTGCCAGCTCACCGGGCCTAGGAAACACCATATATTTT	CASSPGLGNTIYF
TRBJ1-5	TRBD1	TRBV19	-	TGTGCCAGTAGTATCGGGACAGACAATCAGCCCCAGCATTTT	CASSIGTDNQPQHF